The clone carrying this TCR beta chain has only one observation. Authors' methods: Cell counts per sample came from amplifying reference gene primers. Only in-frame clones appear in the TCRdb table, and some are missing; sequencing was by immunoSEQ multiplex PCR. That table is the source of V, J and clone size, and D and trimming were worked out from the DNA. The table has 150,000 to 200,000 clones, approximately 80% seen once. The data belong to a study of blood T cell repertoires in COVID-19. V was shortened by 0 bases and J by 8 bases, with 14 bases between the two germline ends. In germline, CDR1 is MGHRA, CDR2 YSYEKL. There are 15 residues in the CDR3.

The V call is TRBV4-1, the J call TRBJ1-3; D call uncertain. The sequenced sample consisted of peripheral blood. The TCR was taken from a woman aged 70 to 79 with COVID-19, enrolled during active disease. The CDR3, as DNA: TGCGCCAGCAGCCAAGATACCGCGGCCGGGTACACCATATATTTT. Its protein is CASSQDTAAGYTIYF.